This T cell receptor (beta chain) was captured in a study of T-cell reconstitution after alpha-beta-depleted transplantation in children. Using unique molecular identifiers, the investigators prepared the TCRbeta library. Via MiXCR, TCRdb re-called the PCR reads, giving one row per CDR3 protein. The sample includes 280,000 or so distinct CDR3 sequences, roughly 11% of them seen just once. The CDR3 is 19 amino acids in total, end residues counted. This clonotype was observed at least ten times. Its target is unknown. No DNA is shown, since the ends of the CDR3 on it are uncertain; the CDR3 is the one TCRdb lists. Study results and caveats: After transplant, at about two months, alpha-beta T cells were reportedly derived from several hundred expanded graft clones. T-cell counts and diversity were attributed mostly to newly produced T cells one year after transplant.

The V and J genes are TRBV21-1 and TRBJ2-5; the tabulated D call, TRBD1, remains unverified against the DNA. TRBV21-1 constitutes a pseudogene. The specimen comprised peripheral blood, sampled 180 days after TCRalphabeta/CD19-depleted stem cell transplant. The source of this sequence is a male patient aged 2-10 years who had a stem cell transplant for chronic granulomatous disease, so the T cells may come from the graft donor. The CDR3 here is CASSVGQGSGAGEKETQYF.